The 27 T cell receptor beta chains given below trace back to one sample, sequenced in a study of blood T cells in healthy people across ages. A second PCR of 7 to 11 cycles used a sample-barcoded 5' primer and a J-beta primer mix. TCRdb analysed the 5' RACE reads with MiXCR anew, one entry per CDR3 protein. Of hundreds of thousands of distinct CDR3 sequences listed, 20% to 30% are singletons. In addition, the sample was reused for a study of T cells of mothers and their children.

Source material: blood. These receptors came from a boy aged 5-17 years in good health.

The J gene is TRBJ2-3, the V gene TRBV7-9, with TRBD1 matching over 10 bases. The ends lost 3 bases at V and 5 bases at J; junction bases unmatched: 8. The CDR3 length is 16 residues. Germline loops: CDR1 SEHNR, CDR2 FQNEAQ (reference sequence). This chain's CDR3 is CASSLGQGLSEDTQYF. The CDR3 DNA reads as TGTGCCAGCAGCTTGGGACAGGGGCTTAGTGAAGATACGCAGTATTTT.

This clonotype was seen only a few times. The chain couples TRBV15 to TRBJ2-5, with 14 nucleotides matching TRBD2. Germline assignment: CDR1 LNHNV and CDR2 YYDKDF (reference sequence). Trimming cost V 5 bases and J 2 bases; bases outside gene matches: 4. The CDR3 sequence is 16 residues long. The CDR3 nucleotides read TGTGCCACCAGCCGGACTAGCGGGGGGCCACAAGAGACCCAGTACTTC. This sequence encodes CATSRTSGGPQETQYF.

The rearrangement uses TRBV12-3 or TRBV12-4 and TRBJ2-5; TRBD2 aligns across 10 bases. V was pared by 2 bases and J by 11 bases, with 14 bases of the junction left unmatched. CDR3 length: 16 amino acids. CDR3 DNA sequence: TGTGCCAGCAGTTTACCGGTGACTAGCGGGTCTCCACCGCAGTACTTC. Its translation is CASSLPVTSGSPPQYF.

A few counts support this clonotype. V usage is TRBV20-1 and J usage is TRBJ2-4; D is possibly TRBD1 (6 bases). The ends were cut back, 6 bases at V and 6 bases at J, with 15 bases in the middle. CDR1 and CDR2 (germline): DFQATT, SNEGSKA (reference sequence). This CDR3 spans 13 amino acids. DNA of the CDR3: TGCAGTGCCCCAGCCCGGGACACAAACATTCAGTACTTC. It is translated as CSAPARDTNIQYF.

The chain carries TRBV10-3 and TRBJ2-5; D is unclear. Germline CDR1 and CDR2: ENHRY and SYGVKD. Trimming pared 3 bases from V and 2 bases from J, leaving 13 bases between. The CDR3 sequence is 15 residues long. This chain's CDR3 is CAISDGSVSQETQYF. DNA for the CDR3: TGTGCCATCAGTGATGGATCCGTCTCGCAAGAGACCCAGTACTTC.

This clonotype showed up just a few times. The CDR3 DNA sequence: TGTGCCAGCAGTTACTCGGGGGACAGGCGGGGTAATTCACCCCTCCACTTT. As protein: CASSYSGDRRGNSPLHF. The J gene is TRBJ1-6, the V gene TRBV6-5; 8 bases align to TRBD1. The CDR3 runs 17 residues. Germline assignment: CDR1 MNHEY and CDR2 SVGAGI. V gave up 0 bases and J gave up 6 bases; unmatched junction bases: 7.

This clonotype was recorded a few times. CDR3 DNA: TGTGCCAGCTCCCTTCTGGGAGGGGATATTAACACTGAAGCTTTCTTT. Protein sequence: CASSLLGGDINTEAFF. J is TRBJ1-1 and V is TRBV27, with a possible D match to TRBD1 (5 bases). CDR1 MNHEY and CDR2 SMNVEV come from the germline V gene (reference sequence). V lost 8 bases and J 2 bases, leaving 21 bases between the germline ends. The length of the CDR3 is 16 residues.

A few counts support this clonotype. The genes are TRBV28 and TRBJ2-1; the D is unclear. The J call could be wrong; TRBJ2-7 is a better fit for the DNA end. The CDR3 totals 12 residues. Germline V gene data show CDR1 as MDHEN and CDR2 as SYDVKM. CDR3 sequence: CASISHSYEQYF. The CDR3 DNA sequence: TGTGCCAGCATCTCACACTCCTACGAGCAGTACTTC.

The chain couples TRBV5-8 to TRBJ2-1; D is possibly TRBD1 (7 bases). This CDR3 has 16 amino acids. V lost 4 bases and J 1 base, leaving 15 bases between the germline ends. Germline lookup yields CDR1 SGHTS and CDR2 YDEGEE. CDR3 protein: CASSKYRGGSYNEQFF. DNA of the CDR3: TGTGCCAGCAGCAAATACAGGGGAGGATCCTACAATGAGCAGTTCTTC. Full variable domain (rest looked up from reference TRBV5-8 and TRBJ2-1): EAGVTQSPTHLIKTRGQQATLRCSPISGHTSVYWYQQALGLGLQFLLWYDEGEERNRGNFPPRFSGRQFPNYSSELNVNALELEDSALYLCASSKYRGGSYNEQFFGPGTRLTVL.

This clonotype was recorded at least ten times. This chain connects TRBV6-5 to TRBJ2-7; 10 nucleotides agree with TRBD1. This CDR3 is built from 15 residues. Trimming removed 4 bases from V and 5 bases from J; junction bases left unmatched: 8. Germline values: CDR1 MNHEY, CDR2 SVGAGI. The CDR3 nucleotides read TGTGCCAGCAGTTCCCGGGACAGGGGCCTAGACGAGCAGTACTTC. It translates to CASSSRDRGLDEQYF.

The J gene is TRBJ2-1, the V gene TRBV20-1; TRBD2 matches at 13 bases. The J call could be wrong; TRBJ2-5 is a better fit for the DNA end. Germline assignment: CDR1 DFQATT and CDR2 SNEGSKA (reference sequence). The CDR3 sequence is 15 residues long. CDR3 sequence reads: CSANGLAGVGVTQYF. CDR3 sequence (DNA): TGCAGTGCTAACGGACTAGCGGGGGTCGGGGTGACCCAGTACTTC.

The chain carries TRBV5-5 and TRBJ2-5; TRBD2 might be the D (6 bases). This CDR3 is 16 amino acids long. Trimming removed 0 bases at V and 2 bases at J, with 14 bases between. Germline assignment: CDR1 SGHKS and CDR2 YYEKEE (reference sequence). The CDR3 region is CASSLAPMAGQETQYF. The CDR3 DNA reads TGTGCCAGCAGCTTGGCCCCCATGGCGGGACAAGAGACCCAGTACTTC.

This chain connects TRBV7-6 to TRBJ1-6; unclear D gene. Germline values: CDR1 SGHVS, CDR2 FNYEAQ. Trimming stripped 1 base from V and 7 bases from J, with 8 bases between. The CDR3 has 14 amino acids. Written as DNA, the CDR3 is TGTGCCAGCAGCTTAGGAGAAATAAATTCACCCCTCCACTTT. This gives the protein CASSLGEINSPLHF.

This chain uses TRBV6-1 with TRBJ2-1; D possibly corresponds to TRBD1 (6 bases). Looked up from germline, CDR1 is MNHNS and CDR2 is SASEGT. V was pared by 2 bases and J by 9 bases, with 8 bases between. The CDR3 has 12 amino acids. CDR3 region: CASSEQGTEQFF. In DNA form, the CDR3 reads TGTGCCAGCAGTGAACAGGGGACTGAGCAGTTCTTC.

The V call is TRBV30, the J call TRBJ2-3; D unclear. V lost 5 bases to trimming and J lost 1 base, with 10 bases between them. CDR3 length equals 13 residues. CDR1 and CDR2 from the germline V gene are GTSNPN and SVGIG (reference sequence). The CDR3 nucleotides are TGTGCCTGGTCAACTGGAGGCACAGATACGCAGTATTTT. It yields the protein CAWSTGGTDTQYF.

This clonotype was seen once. CDR3: CAGTGYQGWDSPLHF. The CDR3 DNA reads as TGTGCCGGCACAGGGTATCAGGGTTGGGATTCACCCCTCCACTTT. This chain links TRBV6-2 or TRBV6-3 with TRBJ1-6; D might be TRBD1 (6 bases). Germline loops: CDR1 MNHEY, CDR2 SVGEGT. CDR3 length: 15 residues. V shed 11 bases and J shed 8 bases, with 22 bases lying between them.

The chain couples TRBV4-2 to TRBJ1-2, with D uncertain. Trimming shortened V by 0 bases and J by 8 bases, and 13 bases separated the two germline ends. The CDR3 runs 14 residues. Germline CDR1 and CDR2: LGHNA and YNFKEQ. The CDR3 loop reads CASSQERLKRGYTF. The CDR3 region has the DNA TGTGCCAGCAGCCAAGAGCGGTTGAAAAGAGGCTACACCTTC.

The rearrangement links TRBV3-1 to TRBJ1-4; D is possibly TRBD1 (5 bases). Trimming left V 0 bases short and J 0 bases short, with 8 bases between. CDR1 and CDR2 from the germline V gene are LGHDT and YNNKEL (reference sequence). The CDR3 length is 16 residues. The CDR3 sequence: CASSQDRGATNEKLFF. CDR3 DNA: TGTGCCAGCAGCCAAGATCGAGGGGCAACTAATGAAAAACTGTTTTTT.

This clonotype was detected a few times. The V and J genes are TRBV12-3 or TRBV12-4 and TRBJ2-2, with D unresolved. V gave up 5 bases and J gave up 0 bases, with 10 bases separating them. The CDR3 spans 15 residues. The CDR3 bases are TGTGCCAGCAGTCCCTATCGCGCGAACACCGGGGAGCTGTTTTTT. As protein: CASSPYRANTGELFF.

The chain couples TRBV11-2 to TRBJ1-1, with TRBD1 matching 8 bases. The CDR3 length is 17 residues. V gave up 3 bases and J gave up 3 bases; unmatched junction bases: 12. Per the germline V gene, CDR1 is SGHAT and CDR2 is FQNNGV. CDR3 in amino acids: CASSFPGGANLYTEAFF. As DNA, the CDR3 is TGTGCCAGCAGCTTCCCAGGGGGCGCAAATCTATACACTGAAGCTTTCTTT.

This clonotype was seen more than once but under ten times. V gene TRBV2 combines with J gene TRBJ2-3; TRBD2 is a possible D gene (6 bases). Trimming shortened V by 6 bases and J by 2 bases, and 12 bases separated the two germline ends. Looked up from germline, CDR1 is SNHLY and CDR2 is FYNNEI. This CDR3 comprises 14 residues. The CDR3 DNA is TGTGCCAGCAGAGTGGCGGGGCCCACAGATACGCAGTATTTT. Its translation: CASRVAGPTDTQYF.

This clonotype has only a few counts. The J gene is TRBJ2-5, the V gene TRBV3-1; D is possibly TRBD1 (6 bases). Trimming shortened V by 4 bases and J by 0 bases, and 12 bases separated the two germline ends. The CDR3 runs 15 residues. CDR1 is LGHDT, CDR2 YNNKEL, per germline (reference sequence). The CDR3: CASSPQRGYQETQYF. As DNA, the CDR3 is TGTGCCAGCAGCCCCCAAAGGGGGTACCAAGAGACCCAGTACTTC.

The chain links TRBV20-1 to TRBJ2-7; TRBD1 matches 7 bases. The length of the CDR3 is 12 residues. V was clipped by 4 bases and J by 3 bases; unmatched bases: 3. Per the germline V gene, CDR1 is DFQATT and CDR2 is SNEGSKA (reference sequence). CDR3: CSATGQVYEQYF. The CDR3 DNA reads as TGCAGTGCTACCGGACAGGTCTACGAGCAGTACTTC.

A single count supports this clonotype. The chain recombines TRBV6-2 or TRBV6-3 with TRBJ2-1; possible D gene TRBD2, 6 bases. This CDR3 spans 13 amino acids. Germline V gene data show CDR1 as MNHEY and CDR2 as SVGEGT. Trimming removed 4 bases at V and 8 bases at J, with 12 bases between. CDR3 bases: TGTGCCAGCAGTTCCCAGGGAGGTGATGAGCAGTTCTTC. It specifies CASSSQGGDEQFF.

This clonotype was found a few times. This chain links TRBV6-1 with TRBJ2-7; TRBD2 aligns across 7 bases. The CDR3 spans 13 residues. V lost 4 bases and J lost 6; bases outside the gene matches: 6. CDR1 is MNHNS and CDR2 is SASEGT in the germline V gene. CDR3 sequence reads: CASSGTRGIEQYF. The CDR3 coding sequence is TGTGCCAGCAGTGGGACTAGAGGCATCGAGCAGTACTTC.

CDR3 bases: TGCAGTGCTAGACATGGGACAGGGGGCGCCGGGACCCAGTACTTC. It yields the protein CSARHGTGGAGTQYF. V and J are TRBV20-1 and TRBJ2-7, with TRBD1 matching over 12 bases. The J call may be incorrect, as the DNA end agrees better with TRBJ2-5. The CDR3 loop spans 15 amino acids. Germline loops: CDR1 DFQATT, CDR2 SNEGSKA (reference sequence).

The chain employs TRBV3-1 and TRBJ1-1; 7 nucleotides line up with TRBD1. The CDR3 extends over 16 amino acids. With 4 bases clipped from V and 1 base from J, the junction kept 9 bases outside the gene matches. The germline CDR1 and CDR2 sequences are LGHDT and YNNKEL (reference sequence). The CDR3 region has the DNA TGTGCCAGCAGCCTGCCGACTCGGACAGGGAACACTGAAGCTTTCTTT. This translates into CASSLPTRTGNTEAFF.